A single sample is the source of the 9 T cell receptor beta chains below, sequenced in a study of blood T cell repertoires in COVID-19. Profiled with immunoSEQ multiplex PCR; TCRdb holds only in-frame clones, not every one. This sample has 200,000 to 250,000 clones, with nearly 90% found just once. Material for sequencing was PBMCs or T cells enriched from blood (not recorded which). These receptors all come from a man aged 25-40 years who had recovered from COVID-19.

V is TRBV3-1 (or the pseudogene TRBV3-2) and J is TRBJ1-2, with 11 bases fitting TRBD1. The V gene's germline CDR1 is LGHDT and CDR2 YNNKEL (reference sequence). Germline trimming cut 5 bases from V and 7 bases from J; bases unmatched to any gene: 9. The CDR3 is made up of 15 amino acids. CDR3 protein: CASSSSGQGAFGYTF. DNA of the CDR3: TGTGCCAGCAGCTCGAGCGGACAGGGGGCCTTTGGCTACACCTTC.

CDR3 in amino acids: CASSQVRGEKLFF. The CDR3 DNA follows: TGCGCCAGCAGCCAAGTTCGCGGTGAAAAACTGTTTTTT. V and J are TRBV4-1 and TRBJ1-4; D is unclear. This CDR3 spans 13 amino acids. From germline, CDR1 is MGHRA and CDR2 YSYEKL. V was clipped by 1 base and J by 7 bases, with 7 bases between them.

This clone showed up just once. This chain connects TRBV11-1 to TRBJ1-1; 8 nucleotides line up with TRBD1. The V segment lost 5 bases and the J segment 4 bases; nucleotides outside the gene matches: 6. This CDR3 region has 14 residues. The germline CDR1 and CDR2 sequences are SGHAT and FQDESV (reference sequence). The chain's CDR3 is CASSSGDRGTEAFF. For the CDR3, the DNA is TGTGCCAGCAGCAGTGGAGACAGGGGCACTGAAGCTTTCTTT.

The chain carries TRBV5-1 and TRBJ2-5; TRBD1 agrees at 7 bases. The V and J ends lost 3 bases and 4 bases, in that order; junction bases with no gene match: 3. Looked up from germline, CDR1 is SGHRS and CDR2 is YFSETQ. This CDR3 has 13 amino acids. In DNA form, the CDR3 reads TGCGCCAGCAGCTCACAGGGGCGAGAGACCCAGTACTTC. Amino acids: CASSSQGRETQYF.

The chain links TRBV12-3 or TRBV12-4 to TRBJ1-2, with D possibly being TRBD1 (5 bases). There are 13 residues in the CDR3. V gave up 6 bases and J gave up 7 bases, with 15 bases separating them. As DNA, the CDR3 is TGTGCCAGCAGCCTCCGAGCGGGGACTGGCTACACCTTC. It translates to CASSLRAGTGYTF.

V is TRBV3-1 (or the pseudogene TRBV3-2) and J is TRBJ1-1, with D perhaps matching TRBD1 (6 bases). The V gene's germline CDR1 is LGHDT and CDR2 YNNKEL (reference sequence). The V and J ends lost 5 bases and 4 bases respectively, with 14 bases between them. The CDR3 is 14 residues long. The CDR3 loop reads CASSVQGKSTEAFF. The CDR3 bases are TGTGCCAGCAGCGTACAGGGTAAGTCCACTGAAGCTTTCTTT.

The chain links TRBV9 to TRBJ2-3, with 8 bases identical to TRBD2. The CDR3 totals 15 residues. V lost 3 bases to trimming and J lost 2 bases; unmatched junction nucleotides: 5. In germline, CDR1 is SGDLS, CDR2 YYNGEE. In DNA, the CDR3 is TGTGCCAGCAGCGGCGGCGGGGGGTCCACAGATACGCAGTATTTT. Translating it yields CASSGGGGSTDTQYF.

The gene calls are TRBV5-4 and TRBJ2-1, with D possibly matching TRBD2 (5 bases). The CDR3 covers 13 residues. V was cut by 3 bases and J by 8 bases, with 12 bases left in between. CDR1 SGHNT and CDR2 YYREEE come from the germline V gene (reference sequence). Here the CDR3 DNA reads TGTGCCAGCAGCTGGGGTCGGGGTGATGAGCAGTTCTTC. It encodes CASSWGRGDEQFF.

This clone showed up just a few times. The chain carries TRBV5-1 and TRBJ1-5; 8 bases line up with TRBD1. The CDR3 spans 15 residues. Germline CDR1 is SGHRS and CDR2 is YFSETQ. Trimming at V came to 6 bases and at J to 5 bases, leaving 10 bases not matched to a gene. The chain's CDR3 is CASNPGGQGHQPQHF. The CDR3, as DNA: TGCGCCAGCAACCCGGGAGGACAGGGACATCAGCCCCAGCATTTT. Combining the CDR3 with reference TRBV5-1 and TRBJ1-5 gives the whole variable domain KAGVTQTPRYLIKTRGQQVTLSCSPISGHRSVSWYQQTPGQGLQFLFEYFSETQRNKGNFPGRFSGRQFSNSRSEMNVSTLELGDSALYLCASNPGGQGHQPQHFGDGTRLSIL.